The source of this T cell receptor (beta chain) is a study of beta chain features in type 1 diabetes. About the study: All samples combined gave 90 million to 130 million sorted cells for examination.

Expressed TCRB transcripts were sequenced, since all the RNA that had been isolated was reverse transcribed. Here immunoSEQ multiplex PCR was the method, and the copy in TCRdb shows in-frame clones only, minus some. Here the sample spans under 300,000 clones, 25% to 30% being singletons. Germline trimming cut 3 bases from V and 0 bases from J; bases unmatched to any gene: 4. Germline V CDR1 and CDR2: SGDLS, YYNGEE. CDR3 length equals 15 residues. The study's findings and limits: Among all four CD4+ subsets, Type 1 diabetes patients had TCRB CDR3s that were moderately but significantly shorter.

In total, each donor contributed a single heparinised blood draw that averaged around 100 mL. Notes on this clone: Its antigen is not identified.

The TCR comes from a man younger than 45 in good health. The rearrangement links TRBV9 to TRBJ2-3; the match to TRBD2 covers 7 bases. The sequenced sample was central memory CD4+ T cells from blood. CDR3 protein: CASSASAGSTDTQYF. The DNA for the CDR3 is TGTGCCAGCAGCGCATCAGCGGGAAGCACAGATACGCAGTATTTT.